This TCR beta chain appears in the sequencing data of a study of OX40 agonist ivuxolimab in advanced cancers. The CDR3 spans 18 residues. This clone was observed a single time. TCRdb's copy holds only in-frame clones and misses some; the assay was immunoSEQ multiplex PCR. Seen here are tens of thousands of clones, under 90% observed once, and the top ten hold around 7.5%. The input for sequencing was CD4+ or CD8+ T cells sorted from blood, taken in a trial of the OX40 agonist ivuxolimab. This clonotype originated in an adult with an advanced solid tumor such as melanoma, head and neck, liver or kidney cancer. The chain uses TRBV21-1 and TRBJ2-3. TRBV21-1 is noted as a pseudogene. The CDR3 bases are TGTGCCAGCAGCAATAGTCACTTGCAGTTCGCTGGCACAGATACGCAGTATTTT. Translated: CASSNSHLQFAGTDTQYF.